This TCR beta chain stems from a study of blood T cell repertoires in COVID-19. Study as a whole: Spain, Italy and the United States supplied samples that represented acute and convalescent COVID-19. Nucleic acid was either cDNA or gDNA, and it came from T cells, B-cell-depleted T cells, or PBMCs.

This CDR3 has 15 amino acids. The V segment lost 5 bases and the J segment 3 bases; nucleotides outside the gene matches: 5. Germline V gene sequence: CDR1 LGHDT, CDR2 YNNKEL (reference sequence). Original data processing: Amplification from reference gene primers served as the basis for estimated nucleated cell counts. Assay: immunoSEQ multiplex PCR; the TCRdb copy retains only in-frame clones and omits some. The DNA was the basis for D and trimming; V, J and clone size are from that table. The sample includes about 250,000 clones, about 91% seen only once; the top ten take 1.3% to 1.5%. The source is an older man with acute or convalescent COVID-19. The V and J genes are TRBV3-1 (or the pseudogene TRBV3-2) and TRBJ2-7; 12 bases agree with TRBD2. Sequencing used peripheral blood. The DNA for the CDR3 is TGTGCCAGCAGCGTACTAGCGGGAGGTAACTACGAGCAGTACTTC. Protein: CASSVLAGGNYEQYF.